This T cell receptor (beta chain) originates from a study of regulatory T cells in long-lasting Graves disease. Study results and caveats: Persistent Graves' disease cases displayed lower TCR diversity than newly diagnosed ones.

Regarding this clonotype: Its antigen remains unidentified.

Noted time point: newly diagnosed GD, antithyroid drugs for less than 3 months. PBMCs were the source of the RNA used for TCR sequencing. Patient provenance is recorded as an endocrinology department in Xi'an, China. The CDR3 has 15 residues. The V gene's germline CDR1 is MNHEY and CDR2 SMNVEV (reference sequence). V dropped 3 bases and J dropped 0 bases, with 11 bases sitting between them. Arm-PCR of CDR3 regions and iRepertoire HTBI primers were the basis on which TCR beta libraries were built. Using its own MiXCR run on the multiplex PCR reads, TCRdb lists one record per CDR3 protein. The profile covers 500,000 or so distinct CDR3 sequences, with 15% to 20% appearing a single time and more than 20% taken by the ten largest. These records were also assigned to another study, of T cells in Graves' hyperthyroidism and ophthalmopathy. In that study: The blood repertoire included most of the expanded thyroid clonotypes above 0.001. By a 13 V-J model, ophthalmopathy was set apart from stable hyperthyroidism.

The receptor comes from a woman aged 40 to 65 with Graves disease. The specimen comprised peripheral blood mononuclear cells (PBMCs), sampled at new diagnosis, from a patient treated with antithyroid drugs. This rearrangement joins TRBV27 to TRBJ1-2; TRBD1 might be the D (6 bases). CDR3 nucleotides: TGTGCCAGCAGTTTCCACAGGACAGCTAACTATGGCTACACCTTC. It encodes CASSFHRTANYGYTF.